Listed below are T cell receptor beta chains from one sample, sequenced in a study of somatic mutations in cytotoxic T cells in rheumatoid arthritis. Some clones are missing from TCRdb's copy, which holds only in-frame ones; the method was immunoSEQ multiplex PCR. There are around 10,000 clones in the sample; around 75% occur only once, and about 40% lies in the top ten. Sequencing was performed on CD8+ T cells sorted from blood. The receptors here all came from a man between 60 and 70 years old in good health. Each CDR3 is given with its conserved first and last residue. The order of the fields is CDR3 length, clone size, D gene, V gene, J gene, CDR3 DNA, CDR3 protein. The D gene is left open where the match is weak. Expanded clones get a size class; other rows say once, few or many, or leave the size out.

CDR3 length: 15; clone size: .; D gene: TRBD2; V gene: TRBV28; J gene: TRBJ2-7; CDR3 DNA: TGTGCCAGCAGTTTCAAACTAGCGGGAGGCTACGAGCAGTACTTC; CDR3 protein: CASSFKLAGGYEQYF
CDR3 length: 14; clone size: .; D gene: TRBD1; V gene: TRBV6-6; J gene: TRBJ2-7; CDR3 DNA: TGTGCCAGCAGTAACTGGGACAGCTCCTACGAGCAGTACTTC; CDR3 protein: CASSNWDSSYEQYF
CDR3 length: 14; clone size: .; D gene: .; V gene: TRBV9; J gene: TRBJ1-2; CDR3 DNA: TGTGCCAGCAGCGTAGGCGTAGGGGGCTATGGCTACACCTTC; CDR3 protein: CASSVGVGGYGYTF
CDR3 length: 14; clone size: .; D gene: .; V gene: TRBV7-9; J gene: TRBJ2-7; CDR3 DNA: TGTGCCAGCAGCTCGGATTTAGACCACTACGAGCAGTACTTC; CDR3 protein: CASSSDLDHYEQYF
CDR3 length: 13; clone size: .; D gene: TRBD1; V gene: TRBV7-9; J gene: TRBJ2-7; CDR3 DNA: TGTGCCAGCAGCATCCGGGACAGCTACGAGCAGTACTTC; CDR3 protein: CASSIRDSYEQYF
CDR3 length: 15; clone size: .; D gene: TRBD1; V gene: TRBV7-8; J gene: TRBJ2-7; CDR3 DNA: TGTGCCAGCACCGCAAGACAGGGACCCTCCTACGAGCAGTACTTC; CDR3 protein: CASTARQGPSYEQYF
CDR3 length: 14; clone size: few; D gene: TRBD1; V gene: TRBV30; J gene: TRBJ2-7; CDR3 DNA: TGTGCCTGGAGTGTTGGGACAGGGGGCGACGAGCAGTACTTC; CDR3 protein: CAWSVGTGGDEQYF
CDR3 length: 16; clone size: .; D gene: TRBD1; V gene: TRBV28; J gene: TRBJ2-3; CDR3 DNA: TGTGCCAGCAGTGCCGTGGGACAGGACCACACAGATACGCAGTATTTT; CDR3 protein: CASSAVGQDHTDTQYF
CDR3 length: 14; clone size: few; D gene: TRBD1; V gene: TRBV4-2; J gene: TRBJ1-2; CDR3 DNA: TGTGCCAGCAGGGGACAGGGGGCTGACTATGGCTACACCTTC; CDR3 protein: CASRGQGADYGYTF
CDR3 length: 17; clone size: .; D gene: .; V gene: TRBV4-2; J gene: TRBJ2-6; CDR3 DNA: TGTGCCAGCAGCCAAGAGGAGGGGGCTTCTGGGGCCAACGTCCTGACTTTC; CDR3 protein: CASSQEEGASGANVLTF
CDR3 length: 16; clone size: .; D gene: .; V gene: TRBV27; J gene: TRBJ1-2; CDR3 DNA: TGTGCCAGCAGTTTATCGATAGGGGGTGAGGGATATGGCTACACCTTC; CDR3 protein: CASSLSIGGEGYGYTF
CDR3 length: 15; clone size: .; D gene: TRBD1; V gene: TRBV19; J gene: TRBJ1-1; CDR3 DNA: TGTGCCAGTGGTCTCGGGACAGGGGTGAACACTGAAGCTTTCTTT; CDR3 protein: CASGLGTGVNTEAFF
CDR3 length: 14; clone size: .; D gene: .; V gene: TRBV2; J gene: TRBJ2-2; CDR3 DNA: TGTGCCAGCTTTTCCCCCACCTACACCGGGGAGCTGTTTTTT; CDR3 protein: CASFSPTYTGELFF
CDR3 length: 13; clone size: .; D gene: .; V gene: TRBV27; J gene: TRBJ1-1; CDR3 DNA: TGTGCCAGCAGTTTATCTCTGAACACTGAAGCTTTCTTT; CDR3 protein: CASSLSLNTEAFF
CDR3 length: 13; clone size: .; D gene: .; V gene: TRBV15; J gene: TRBJ2-7; CDR3 DNA: TGTGCCACCAGCCTGTCCAGGTCCTACGAGCAGTACTTC; CDR3 protein: CATSLSRSYEQYF
CDR3 length: 14; clone size: .; D gene: .; V gene: TRBV11-2; J gene: TRBJ2-7; CDR3 DNA: TGTGCCAGCAGCTTATATGGGGGAACCTACGAGCAGTACTTC; CDR3 protein: CASSLYGGTYEQYF
CDR3 length: 14; clone size: .; D gene: .; V gene: TRBV19; J gene: TRBJ2-7; CDR3 DNA: TGTGCCAGTAGTATAGGTCCGGGAGCCTACGAGCAGTACTTC; CDR3 protein: CASSIGPGAYEQYF
CDR3 length: 15; clone size: few; D gene: .; V gene: TRBV2; J gene: TRBJ2-1; CDR3 DNA: TGTGCCAGCAGTGAAGTCCTGCGCTCCTACAATGAGCAGTTCTTC; CDR3 protein: CASSEVLRSYNEQFF
CDR3 length: 14; clone size: .; D gene: .; V gene: TRBV4-3; J gene: TRBJ1-1; CDR3 DNA: TGCGCCAGCAGCTCTAGGACAGAAAGCACTGAAGCTTTCTTT; CDR3 protein: CASSSRTESTEAFF
CDR3 length: 14; clone size: few; D gene: .; V gene: TRBV11-2; J gene: TRBJ2-2; CDR3 DNA: TGTGCCAGCAGCCCTACATCGAACACCGGGGAGCTGTTTTTT; CDR3 protein: CASSPTSNTGELFF
CDR3 length: 16; clone size: .; D gene: .; V gene: TRBV7-9; J gene: TRBJ1-4; CDR3 DNA: TGTGCCAGCAGCAACCCTGGGCAGTATACTAATGAAAAACTGTTTTTT; CDR3 protein: CASSNPGQYTNEKLFF
CDR3 length: 14; clone size: once; D gene: TRBD1; V gene: TRBV30; J gene: TRBJ1-6; CDR3 DNA: TGTGCCTGGAGTGGGGACAGGGGTTTCTCACCCCTCCACTTT; CDR3 protein: CAWSGDRGFSPLHF
CDR3 length: 15; clone size: .; D gene: .; V gene: TRBV4-1; J gene: TRBJ2-7; CDR3 DNA: TGCGCCAGCAGCCAAGAACCGGGAACCCTCTACGAGCAGTACTTC; CDR3 protein: CASSQEPGTLYEQYF
CDR3 length: 15; clone size: .; D gene: .; V gene: TRBV2; J gene: TRBJ2-3; CDR3 DNA: TGTGCCAGCAGTGAACTTGCGCGGAGCACAGATACGCAGTATTTT; CDR3 protein: CASSELARSTDTQYF
CDR3 length: 15; clone size: .; D gene: .; V gene: TRBV5-6; J gene: TRBJ2-7; CDR3 DNA: TGTGCCAGCAGCTTGTGGGTCCCCGGAGCCTACGAGCAGTACTTC; CDR3 protein: CASSLWVPGAYEQYF